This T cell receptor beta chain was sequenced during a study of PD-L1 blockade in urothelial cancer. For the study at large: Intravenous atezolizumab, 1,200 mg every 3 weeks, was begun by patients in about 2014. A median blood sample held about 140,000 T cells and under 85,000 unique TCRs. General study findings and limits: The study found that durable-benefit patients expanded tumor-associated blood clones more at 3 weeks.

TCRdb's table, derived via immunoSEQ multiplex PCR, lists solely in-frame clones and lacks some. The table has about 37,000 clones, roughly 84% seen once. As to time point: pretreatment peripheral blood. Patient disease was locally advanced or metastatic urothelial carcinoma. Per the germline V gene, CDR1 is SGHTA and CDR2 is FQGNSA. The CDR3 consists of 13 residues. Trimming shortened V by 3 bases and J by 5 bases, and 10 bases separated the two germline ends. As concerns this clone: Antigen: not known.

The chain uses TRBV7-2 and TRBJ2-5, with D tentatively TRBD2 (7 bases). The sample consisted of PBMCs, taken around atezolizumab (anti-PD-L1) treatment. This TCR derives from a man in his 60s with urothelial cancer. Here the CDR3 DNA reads TGTGCCAGCAGCTTCGGGGGGCGCGAGACCCAGTACTTC. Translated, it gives CASSFGGRETQYF.